One and the same sample provided the 24 T cell receptor beta chains below, sequenced in a study of blood T cell repertoires in COVID-19. Clones were read by immunoSEQ multiplex PCR, and TCRdb kept only the in-frame ones, dropping some. Of about 220,000 clones in the sample, approximately 86% were seen once. Sequenced material: PBMCs or T cells enriched from blood (not recorded which). All receptors derive from a woman in her 50s with acute COVID-19.

V gene TRBV24-1 combines with J gene TRBJ2-7; 7 nucleotides align to TRBD1. V was pared by 4 bases and J by 2 bases, with 1 base of the junction left unmatched. This CDR3 spans 13 amino acids. Germline V gene data show CDR1 as KGHDR and CDR2 as SFDVKD. The CDR3 sequence is CATSEGGTYEQYF. The CDR3 region has the DNA TGTGCCACCAGTGAAGGGGGCACCTACGAGCAGTACTTC.

The chain is built from TRBV2 and TRBJ2-4, with 8 bases identical to TRBD1. Germline CDR1 is SNHLY and CDR2 is FYNNEI. The CDR3 has 19 residues. V shed 5 bases, J shed 0 bases, and the junction held 15 bases outside the gene matches. Written as DNA, the CDR3 is TGTGCCAGCAGTCCAATTGGGACAGGCCACGATTTAGCCAAAAACATTCAGTACTTC. Its translation: CASSPIGTGHDLAKNIQYF.

The genes are TRBV28 and TRBJ2-7; 10 bases agree with TRBD2. Germline CDR1 is MDHEN and CDR2 is SYDVKM. Trimming took 0 bases from V and 1 from J; bases not matched to a gene: 6. The CDR3 sequence is 17 residues long. In nucleotides, the CDR3 is TGTGCCAGCAGTTTATGGGGAGCGGGGGGGGCTTCCTACGAGCAGTACTTC. This sequence encodes CASSLWGAGGASYEQYF.

The chain has TRBV14 and TRBJ2-1; no clear D gene. Germline V gene sequence: CDR1 SGHDN, CDR2 FVKESK. The length of the CDR3 is 14 residues. V shed 2 bases and J shed 9 bases, with 14 bases lying between them. Here the CDR3 reads CASSQTLEVGEQFF. Written as DNA, the CDR3 is TGTGCCAGCAGCCAAACATTAGAGGTCGGTGAGCAGTTCTTC.

The CDR3 loop is CASSSPGTGSGELFF. For the CDR3, the DNA is TGTGCCAGCAGTTCTCCCGGGACAGGTTCCGGGGAGCTGTTTTTT. The genes are TRBV28 and TRBJ2-2; TRBD1 aligns across 8 bases. With 4 bases clipped from V and 6 bases from J, the junction kept 7 bases outside the gene matches. CDR3 length equals 15 residues. The germline V gene has CDR1 MDHEN and CDR2 SYDVKM.

The rearrangement joins TRBV25-1 to TRBJ1-1, with D possibly being TRBD1 (5 bases). CDR1 and CDR2 from the germline V gene are MGHDK and SYGVNS. There are 13 residues in the CDR3. V was pared by 10 bases and J by 5 bases, with 17 bases between. CDR3 in amino acids: CATNSNPGTEAFF. In DNA, the CDR3 is TGTGCCACCAATTCCAACCCAGGGACTGAAGCTTTCTTT. Looking up the rest from reference TRBV25-1 and TRBJ1-1 gives the full variable domain: EADIYQTPRYLVIGTGKKITLECSQTMGHDKMYWYQQDPGMELHLIHYSYGVNSTEKGDLSSESTVSRIRTEHFPLTLESARPSHTSQYLCATNSNPGTEAFFGQGTRLTVV.

This rearrangement joins TRBV5-6 to TRBJ1-2; D call uncertain. This CDR3 contains 14 residues. V lost 0 bases and J lost 4, with 10 bases in between. Germline CDR1 and CDR2: SGHDT and YYEEEE. The CDR3 DNA is TGTGCCAGCAGCTTGGGGGCCCTGGTCTATGGCTACACCTTC. It specifies CASSLGALVYGYTF. Supplemented by reference TRBV5-6 and TRBJ1-2, the full variable domain reads DAGVTQSPTHLIKTRGQQVTLRCSPKSGHDTVSWYQQALGQGPQFIFQYYEEEERQRGNFPDRFSGHQFPNYSSELNVNALLLGDSALYLCASSLGALVYGYTFGSGTRLTVV.

The chain is built from TRBV20-1 and TRBJ2-1; the D is unclear. Germline V lookup: CDR1 DFQATT, CDR2 SNEGSKA (reference sequence). The V end was cut by 6 bases, the J end by 5 bases, with 5 bases between. The CDR3 loop spans 10 amino acids. The CDR3 sequence is CSALHNEQFF. For the CDR3, the DNA is TGCAGTGCCCTTCACAATGAGCAGTTCTTC.

The CDR3 DNA reads as TGCGCCAGCAGCTTGAACCAGGGTCAGCCCCAGCATTTT. Its protein is CASSLNQGQPQHF. V is TRBV5-1 and J is TRBJ1-5; a weak D match, TRBD1 (5 bases). The CDR3 loop spans 13 amino acids. The germline gives CDR1 SGHRS, CDR2 YFSETQ. Trimming removed 1 base at V and 6 bases at J, with 8 bases between.

The rearrangement joins TRBV6-6 to TRBJ1-4; tentative D call: TRBD1 (6 bases). Germline V gives CDR1 MNHNY, CDR2 SVGAGI (reference sequence). The V gene lost 8 bases and the J gene lost 0 bases, with 13 bases spanning the gap. This CDR3 spans 15 amino acids. The CDR3 here is CASGANRATNEKLFF. The CDR3, as DNA: TGTGCCAGCGGAGCCAACAGGGCAACTAATGAAAAACTGTTTTTT.

In its sample, this clone was seen once. This chain links TRBV5-5 with TRBJ2-2, with 9 bases fitting TRBD1. The V gene end was trimmed by 3 bases and the J gene end by 5 bases; junction bases not matched to a gene: 8. The CDR3 covers 16 residues. CDR1 and CDR2 (germline): SGHKS, YYEKEE (reference sequence). CDR3: CASSWADRGITGELFF. For the CDR3, the DNA is TGTGCCAGCAGCTGGGCGGACAGGGGAATTACCGGGGAGCTGTTTTTT.

V gene TRBV2 combines with J gene TRBJ2-5; 7 bases map to TRBD2. In germline, CDR1 is SNHLY, CDR2 FYNNEI. The ends lost 4 bases at V and 5 bases at J; junction bases unmatched: 7. The CDR3 sequence is 14 residues long. CDR3 region: CASSAGGSGETQYF. The DNA for the CDR3 is TGTGCCAGCAGTGCCGGCGGGAGTGGGGAGACCCAGTACTTC.

The chain combines TRBV28 with TRBJ2-1; 9 bases are shared with TRBD2. Germline CDR1 reads MDHEN; CDR2 reads SYDVKM. This CDR3 spans 14 amino acids. V was clipped by 8 bases and J by 7 bases; unmatched bases: 9. CDR3 loop: CASQAGGSGNEQFF. The CDR3 DNA follows: TGTGCCAGCCAAGCGGGAGGTAGTGGTAATGAGCAGTTCTTC.

This clone was seen a single time. The chain couples TRBV4-3 to TRBJ1-4, with 7 nucleotides matching TRBD1. Germline V lookup: CDR1 LGHNA, CDR2 YSLEER. This CDR3 contains 16 residues. Trimming removed 2 bases from V and 7 bases from J; junction bases left unmatched: 10. The CDR3 bases are TGCGCCAGCAGCCAACGTGAAGGGGGCTTCGGTGAAAAACTGTTTTTT. Translating gives CASSQREGGFGEKLFF.

This clone was counted a single time. J is TRBJ2-7 and V is TRBV4-3; D is unresolved. V was shortened by 5 bases and J by 2 bases, with 7 bases between the two germline ends. There are 12 residues in the CDR3. From germline, CDR1 is LGHNA and CDR2 YSLEER. The CDR3 bases are TGCGCCAGCAGCAATTCCGCCTACGAGCAGTACTTC. Its translation: CASSNSAYEQYF.

V is TRBV19 and J is TRBJ1-1; possible D gene TRBD1, 5 bases. Germline V gene data show CDR1 as LNHDA and CDR2 as SQIVND (reference sequence). Trimming pared 2 bases from V and 2 bases from J, leaving 9 bases between. The CDR3 has 14 residues. The CDR3 loop reads CASSIWQGNTEAFF. As DNA, the CDR3 is TGTGCCAGTAGTATATGGCAGGGTAACACTGAAGCTTTCTTT.

The rearrangement uses TRBV4-1 and TRBJ1-3; D is perhaps TRBD1 (5 bases). Between the trimmed V and J ends, which lost 4 bases and 0 bases, there was a span of 10 bases. The germline V gene encodes CDR1 MGHRA and CDR2 YSYEKL. There are 15 residues in the CDR3. CDR3 protein: CASSPTGNSGNTIYF. For the CDR3, the DNA is TGCGCCAGCAGCCCTACAGGAAACTCTGGAAACACCATATATTTT.

The chain links TRBV6-1 to TRBJ2-2; 9 nucleotides match TRBD2. This CDR3 region has 17 residues. Trimming cost V 2 bases and J 6 bases; bases outside gene matches: 10. CDR1 and CDR2 from the germline V gene are MNHNS and SASEGT. The CDR3 DNA sequence: TGTGCCAGCAGTGAAAATAGTAGCGGGAGACGGGCCGGGGAGCTGTTTTTT. Its protein is CASSENSSGRRAGELFF.

The chain has TRBV2 and TRBJ1-2, with unresolved D. The germline V gene encodes CDR1 SNHLY and CDR2 FYNNEI. V lost 6 bases, J lost 0 bases, and 8 bases lay in between. This CDR3 is 13 amino acids long. Here the CDR3 DNA reads TGTGCCAGCAGCAGGCGGGCTAACTATGGCTACACCTTC. Encoded protein: CASSRRANYGYTF.

In DNA form, the CDR3 reads TGTGCCAGCAGGTGGCAGGGGGACACCGGGGAGCTGTTTTTT. It yields the protein CASRWQGDTGELFF. This chain uses TRBV2 with TRBJ2-2, with 7 bases that match TRBD1. Unmatched junction bases numbered 4, after V lost 6 bases and J lost 3 bases. The CDR3 loop spans 14 amino acids. Germline V gene sequence: CDR1 SNHLY, CDR2 FYNNEI. The full variable domain, with the rest looked up from reference TRBV2 and TRBJ2-2, is EPEVTQTPSHQVTQMGQEVILRCVPISNHLYFYWYRQILGQKVEFLVSFYNNEISEKSEIFDDQFSVERPDGSNFTLKIRSTKLEDSAMYFCASRWQGDTGELFFGEGSRLTVL.

This chain uses TRBV28 with TRBJ1-4; weak D call: TRBD1 (5 bases). Per the germline V gene, CDR1 is MDHEN and CDR2 is SYDVKM. The CDR3 length is 15 residues. Trimming took 4 bases from V and 2 from J, leaving 11 bases between them. CDR3 nucleotide sequence: TGTGCCAGCAGTTCCTCAGGGTGGACTAATGAAAAACTGTTTTTT. Protein sequence: CASSSSGWTNEKLFF.

The chain employs TRBV19 and TRBJ1-2; D not certain. V was pared by 4 bases and J by 0 bases, with 9 bases between. CDR1 and CDR2 (germline): LNHDA, SQIVND (reference sequence). This CDR3 region has 14 residues. The CDR3 loop is CASSRARANYGYTF. The CDR3 DNA reads as TGTGCCAGTAGTAGAGCCCGAGCTAACTATGGCTACACCTTC.

The table lists this clone with a count of one. V is TRBV9 and J is TRBJ1-3, with 7 nucleotides matching TRBD1. The length of the CDR3 is 16 residues. Germline trimming cut 2 bases from V and 0 bases from J; bases unmatched to any gene: 5. Per germline, CDR1 SGDLS and CDR2 YYNGEE. CDR3 coding DNA: TGTGCCAGCAGCGTTGAGGGGGCGAGCTCTGGAAACACCATATATTTT. Amino acids: CASSVEGASSGNTIYF.

Here the CDR3 reads CASSQVAQRKADTQYF. The CDR3 DNA is TGCGCCAGCAGCCAAGTCGCTCAGCGGAAGGCAGATACGCAGTATTTT. V and J are TRBV4-1 and TRBJ2-3; a possible D gene is TRBD2 (5 bases). With 1 base removed from V and 4 bases from J, the gap between germline ends came to 15 bases. This CDR3 comprises 16 residues. Germline V gene sequence: CDR1 MGHRA, CDR2 YSYEKL.